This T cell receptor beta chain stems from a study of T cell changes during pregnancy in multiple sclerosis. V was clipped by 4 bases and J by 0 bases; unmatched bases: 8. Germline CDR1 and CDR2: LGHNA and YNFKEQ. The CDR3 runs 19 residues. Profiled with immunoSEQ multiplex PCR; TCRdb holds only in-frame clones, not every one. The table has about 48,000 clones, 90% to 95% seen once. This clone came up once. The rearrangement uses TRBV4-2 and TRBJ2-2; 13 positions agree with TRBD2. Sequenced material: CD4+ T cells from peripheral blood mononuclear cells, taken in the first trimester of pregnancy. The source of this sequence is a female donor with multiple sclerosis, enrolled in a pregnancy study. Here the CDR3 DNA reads TGTGCCAGCAGCCCAAGAAAGGGACTAGCGGGGTCGAACACCGGGGAGCTGTTTTTT. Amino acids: CASSPRKGLAGSNTGELFF.